The 21 T cell receptor beta chains below were found in one sample sequenced in a study of CD8 T cells in ankylosing spondylitis. From the 5' RACE reads, TCRdb called clonotypes with MiXCR, one entry per CDR3 protein. The sample gives around 450,000 distinct CDR3 sequences, roughly 25% of which show up once; about 0.92% is in the top ten. The study, taken as a whole, reports: A motif of 8 or 9 highly homologous TCR beta variants was seen as apparently characteristic of ankylosing spondylitis blood.

The antigens of these receptors remain unknown. Specimen: blood, either unsorted or a sorted T cell fraction (not recorded which). Every receptor here comes from a male donor with ankylosing spondylitis.

The table lists this clonotype with a few counts. The chain has TRBV4-2 and TRBJ1-5; D is perhaps TRBD1 (5 bases). Between the trimmed V and J ends, which lost 0 bases and 6 bases, there was a span of 12 bases. The CDR3 loop spans 15 amino acids. CDR1 LGHNA and CDR2 YNFKEQ come from the germline V gene. Here the CDR3 reads CASSQEGREGQPQHF. DNA for the CDR3: TGTGCCAGCAGCCAAGAGGGCAGGGAGGGTCAGCCCCAGCATTTT.

This rearrangement joins TRBV10-3 to TRBJ2-7; TRBD1 or TRBD2 may be the D gene (5 bases each). The V end lost 2 bases, the J end lost 2 bases, and 19 bases lay between the germline ends. The V gene's germline CDR1 is ENHRY and CDR2 SYGVKD. The CDR3 totals 17 residues. The CDR3 nucleotides are TGTGCCATCAGTGAGCCGAATAAGGGACCTGGGGCCTACGAGCAGTACTTC. Amino acids: CAISEPNKGPGAYEQYF.

The table lists this clonotype with a few counts. The V and J genes are TRBV12-3 or TRBV12-4 and TRBJ2-1; D remains ambiguous. V was trimmed by 6 bases and J by 6 bases, leaving 18 bases between them. This CDR3 contains 15 residues. CDR3 nucleotides: TGTGCCAGCAGCCACATCTCATCTCGGCCCAATGAGCAGTTCTTC. This gives the protein CASSHISSRPNEQFF.

V is TRBV2 and J is TRBJ2-7; D is undetermined. The germline CDR1 and CDR2 sequences are SNHLY and FYNNEI. The CDR3 runs to 12 residues. Trimming shortened V by 7 bases and J by 4 bases, and 11 bases separated the two germline ends. CDR3 region: CASKPVSYEQYF. The CDR3 DNA reads TGTGCCAGCAAACCAGTTTCTTACGAGCAGTACTTC.

This clonotype was counted at least ten times. J is TRBJ1-1 and V is TRBV7-2, with D unresolved. V gave up 5 bases and J gave up 1 base, with 11 bases separating them. This CDR3 has 14 amino acids. The germline V gene encodes CDR1 SGHTA and CDR2 FQGNSA. The CDR3 sequence: CASSQMQRNTEAFF. The CDR3 DNA reads as TGTGCCAGCAGCCAAATGCAGAGGAACACTGAAGCTTTCTTT.

V is TRBV12-3 or TRBV12-4 and J is TRBJ2-1; D remains unclear. This CDR3 is 15 amino acids long. V dropped 3 bases and J dropped 2 bases, with 11 bases sitting between them. In DNA, the CDR3 is TGTGCCAGCAGTTTCACACAGCTCGCCTACAATGAGCAGTTCTTC. Protein product: CASSFTQLAYNEQFF.

V gene TRBV2 combines with J gene TRBJ1-2; a weak D match, TRBD1 (5 bases). Trimming took off 7 bases at V and 4 bases at J, with 10 bases between the two ends. Germline CDR1 reads SNHLY; CDR2 reads FYNNEI. This CDR3 has 12 residues. This chain's CDR3 is CASTPDSYGYTF. CDR3 DNA sequence: TGTGCCAGCACTCCAGACAGCTATGGCTACACCTTC.

The CDR3 reads CASSEGRGTYNEQFF. The DNA of the CDR3 is TGTGCCAGCAGTGAGGGGCGGGGGACCTACAATGAGCAGTTCTTC. The V and J genes are TRBV2 and TRBJ2-1; 7 bases fit TRBD2. The V and J ends lost 3 bases and 2 bases, in that order; junction bases with no gene match: 4. CDR1 SNHLY and CDR2 FYNNEI come from the germline V gene. This CDR3 comprises 15 residues.

There are a few counts of this clonotype. The DNA of the CDR3 is TGTGCCAGCAGCGATCCCTACACCGGGGAGCTGTTTTTT. This codes for CASSDPYTGELFF. This chain links TRBV6-6 with TRBJ2-2; D is undetermined. Germline loops: CDR1 MNHNY, CDR2 SVGAGI (reference sequence). V lost 6 bases and J 3 bases, leaving 8 bases between the germline ends. The CDR3 totals 13 residues.

This clonotype has more than one count but fewer than ten. The CDR3 loop is CASSLRADNEQFF. CDR3 DNA: TGTGCCAGCAGTTTACGGGCAGACAATGAGCAGTTCTTC. The chain employs TRBV12-3 or TRBV12-4 and TRBJ2-1; no definite D call. This CDR3 contains 13 residues. The V end lost 2 bases, the J end lost 5 bases, and 7 bases lay between the germline ends.

The chain has TRBV7-2 and TRBJ1-2; tentative D call: TRBD1 (5 bases). V was clipped by 5 bases and J by 5 bases, with 15 bases between them. This CDR3 has 14 residues. From germline, CDR1 is SGHTA and CDR2 FQGNSA. The CDR3: CASSLLAGQYGYTF. The CDR3 bases are TGTGCCAGCAGCCTCCTCGCGGGGCAATATGGCTACACCTTC.

The V gene is TRBV11-2, the J gene TRBJ2-1, with a possible D match to TRBD2 (5 bases). With 5 bases removed from V and 10 bases from J, the gap between germline ends came to 15 bases. Germline lookup yields CDR1 SGHAT and CDR2 FQNNGV. This CDR3 comprises 13 residues. The CDR3 DNA reads as TGTGCCAGCAGCCCAGGACGGACGGGGGAGCAGTTCTTC. Amino acid sequence: CASSPGRTGEQFF.

The genes are TRBV30 and TRBJ1-2, with TRBD1 as a possible D gene (5 bases). CDR3 size: 12 residues. Trimming took 4 bases from V and 2 from J, leaving 8 bases between them. Looked up from germline, CDR1 is GTSNPN and CDR2 is SVGIG (reference sequence). The CDR3 loop is CAWTGENYGYTF. The CDR3, as DNA: TGTGCCTGGACGGGGGAGAACTATGGCTACACCTTC.

The chain couples TRBV6-5 to TRBJ2-1; 12 bases align to TRBD2. This CDR3 comprises 17 residues. V gave up 5 bases and J gave up 4 bases; unmatched junction bases: 9. Germline CDR1 reads MNHEY; CDR2 reads SVGAGI. CDR3 sequence: CASSTGTSGLIYNEQFF. The CDR3 DNA is TGTGCCAGCAGTACTGGGACTAGCGGGCTAATTTACAATGAGCAGTTCTTC.

This chain uses TRBV20-1 with TRBJ2-7; D is possibly TRBD1 (6 bases). The germline V and J ends were trimmed by 0 bases and 3 bases, with 6 bases remaining between them. The germline CDR1 and CDR2 sequences are DFQATT and SNEGSKA (reference sequence). The CDR3 is made up of 12 amino acids. CDR3 residues: CSAREDSYEQYF. CDR3 sequence (DNA): TGCAGTGCTAGAGAGGACAGCTACGAGCAGTACTTC.

This clonotype was counted a few times. This chain links TRBV12-3 or TRBV12-4 with TRBJ1-2; D perhaps matches TRBD1 (6 bases). CDR3 length: 14 amino acids. V lost 5 bases and J 10 bases, leaving 20 bases between the germline ends. The DNA of the CDR3 is TGTGCCAGCAGTCCGCAGGGGAGTAGTTCTGTCTACACCTTC. Translated: CASSPQGSSSVYTF.

This clonotype was observed a few times. J is TRBJ2-2 and V is TRBV7-9; D is ambiguous. This CDR3 is built from 15 residues. Deletions cut 5 bases from V and 3 bases from J, with 13 bases between. Germline CDR1 is SEHNR and CDR2 is FQNEAQ (reference sequence). The CDR3 nucleotides are TGTGCCAGCAGCCGTATCGACTCCGACACCGGGGAGCTGTTTTTT. This translates into CASSRIDSDTGELFF. Full variable domain (rest looked up from reference TRBV7-9 and TRBJ2-2): DTGVSQNPRHKITKRGQNVTFRCDPISEHNRLYWYRQTLGQGPEFLTYFQNEAQLEKSRLLSDRFSAERPKGSFSTLEIQRTEQGDSAMYLCASSRIDSDTGELFFGEGSRLTVL.

The chain is built from TRBV2 and TRBJ2-3; the match to TRBD2 covers 11 bases. The CDR3 contains 14 residues. From germline, CDR1 is SNHLY and CDR2 FYNNEI. V trimming: 7 bases; J trimming: 4 bases; junction bases outside the gene matches: 4. The CDR3 loop reads CASMSSGRPDTQYF. DNA of the CDR3: TGTGCCAGCATGTCTAGCGGGAGGCCAGATACGCAGTATTTT. Variable domain in full (rest from reference TRBV2 and TRBJ2-3): EPEVTQTPSHQVTQMGQEVILRCVPISNHLYFYWYRQILGQKVEFLVSFYNNEISEKSEIFDDQFSVERPDGSNFTLKIRSTKLEDSAMYFCASMSSGRPDTQYFGPGTRLTVL.

This chain links TRBV6-5 with TRBJ1-2; 8 bases are a match to TRBD1. Germline V gene sequence: CDR1 MNHEY, CDR2 SVGAGI. With V trimmed by 2 bases and J by 5 bases, 13 bases remained unmatched. CDR3 size: 17 residues. The CDR3 spells CASSYRTGFTGSYGYTF. The CDR3 DNA is TGTGCCAGCAGTTACCGGACAGGGTTCACGGGAAGTTATGGCTACACCTTC.

This chain uses TRBV7-9 with TRBJ2-7; TRBD2 might be the D (6 bases). V was cut by 6 bases and J by 6 bases, with 18 bases left in between. CDR1 is SEHNR, CDR2 FQNEAQ, per germline (reference sequence). The CDR3 is 14 residues long. CDR3 loop: CASSYYSGTGEQYF. CDR3 nucleotide sequence: TGTGCCAGCAGTTATTATTCCGGGACTGGCGAGCAGTACTTC.

In this sample, this clonotype turned up a few times. The V call is TRBV7-2, the J call TRBJ2-1, with 9 bases that match TRBD2. Trimming cost V 0 bases and J 3 bases; bases outside gene matches: 3. The CDR3 contains 16 residues. Germline CDR1 and CDR2: SGHTA and FQGNSA. CDR3 residues: CASSLARTSVYNEQFF. DNA of the CDR3: TGTGCCAGCAGCTTAGCGAGGACTAGCGTCTACAATGAGCAGTTCTTC.